This entry is about one TCR beta chain. Authors' data handling: From reference gene primer amplification, estimates of nucleated cell counts were derived. Sequenced by immunoSEQ multiplex PCR; TCRdb stores in-frame clones only, minus some. The DNA was the basis for D and trimming; V, J and clone size are from that table. The table has around 250,000 clones, approximately 87% seen once. The entry originates in a study of blood T cell repertoires in COVID-19. Study overall: The United States, Italy and Spain provided the acute and convalescent COVID-19 samples. The cDNA or gDNA used as material had been derived from T cells, B-cell-depleted T cells, or PBMCs.

The CDR3 covers 13 residues. Germline-derived CDR1 and CDR2 are MGHDK and SYGVNS. V gave up 3 bases and J gave up 4 bases, with 9 bases separating them. The sequence was obtained from a man in his sixties who had recovered from COVID-19. The material sequenced was peripheral blood. J is TRBJ1-1 and V is TRBV25-1, with TRBD1 as a possible D gene (5 bases). Here the CDR3 reads CASSELGLTEAFF. CDR3 coding DNA: TGTGCCAGCAGTGAGTTGGGGCTCACTGAAGCTTTCTTT.